Below are 9 T cell receptor beta chains sequenced from a single sample in a study of human T cells and chemical hapten exposure. Time point given: pre-sensitization, week 0. Treatment described: therapeutic diphenylcyclopropenone sensitization with weekly scalp DPC. TCRdb re-called the RACE reads through MiXCR, storing one row per CDR3 protein. The table lists roughly 80,000 distinct CDR3 sequences, 14% of them singletons, with roughly 4.5% in the top ten. The sequences come from whole blood, collected in connection with sensitization to the hapten diphenylcyclopropenone (DPC). These receptors all stem from a woman in her fifties or sixties with alopecia areata. Some clones in this sample may be carry-over from other donors' samples.

A few counts support this clonotype. The V gene is TRBV9, the J gene TRBJ2-1; TRBD2 might be the D (6 bases). Between the trimmed V and J ends, which lost 0 bases and 0 bases, there was a span of 7 bases. The CDR3 consists of 15 residues. Germline values: CDR1 SGDLS, CDR2 YYNGEE. The CDR3 DNA follows: TGTGCCAGCAGCGTAGCGGGAGACTCCTACAATGAGCAGTTCTTC. Its translation is CASSVAGDSYNEQFF.

In this sample, this clonotype turned up a few times. The chain is built from TRBV2 and TRBJ1-6; D gene uncertain. V dropped 6 bases and J dropped 9 bases, with 12 bases sitting between them. This CDR3 is 13 amino acids long. Germline assignment: CDR1 SNHLY and CDR2 FYNNEI. CDR3 sequence: CASRAEAASPLHF. The CDR3 DNA is TGTGCCAGCAGGGCCGAAGCTGCTTCACCCCTCCACTTT. Full variable domain (remainder filled in from reference TRBV2 and TRBJ1-6): EPEVTQTPSHQVTQMGQEVILRCVPISNHLYFYWYRQILGQKVEFLVSFYNNEISEKSEIFDDQFSVERPDGSNFTLKIRSTKLEDSAMYFCASRAEAASPLHFGNGTRLTVT.

This clonotype was observed a handful of times. The chain couples TRBV14 to TRBJ2-1; 10 nucleotides match TRBD1. The length of the CDR3 is 16 residues. J lost 5 bases, V lost 4 bases, and 8 bases had no gene match. Germline V lookup: CDR1 SGHDN, CDR2 FVKESK. In DNA form, the CDR3 reads TGTGCCAGCAGCCGTCGACAGGGGGCGAACCACAATGAGCAGTTCTTC. This translates into CASSRRQGANHNEQFF.

The chain couples TRBV6-6 to TRBJ1-6, with D possibly TRBD1 on 5 matching bases. Between the trimmed V and J ends, which lost 6 bases and 7 bases, there was a span of 13 bases. The CDR3 has 14 residues. CDR1 and CDR2 from the germline V gene are MNHNY and SVGAGI (reference sequence). The CDR3: CASRWDGNNSPLHF. DNA of the CDR3: TGTGCCAGCAGGTGGGACGGGAACAATTCACCCCTCCACTTT.

The chain recombines TRBV7-9 with TRBJ1-4; 9 positions agree with TRBD1. The CDR3 runs to 14 residues. Trimming took 5 bases from V and 8 from J; bases not matched to a gene: 6. The germline V gene encodes CDR1 SEHNR and CDR2 FQNEAQ (reference sequence). The CDR3 loop reads CASSGRTGEEKLFF. The CDR3 DNA reads as TGTGCCAGCAGCGGCCGGACAGGGGAGGAAAAACTGTTTTTT.

This clonotype was counted between two and nine times. V and J are TRBV4-1 and TRBJ1-5; possible D gene TRBD1, 5 bases. CDR3 size: 17 residues. Germline CDR1 is MGHRA and CDR2 is YSYEKL. The ends were cut back, 2 bases at V and 4 bases at J, with 18 bases in the middle. CDR3 sequence: CASSQTPSGAANQPQHF. The CDR3 DNA sequence: TGCGCCAGCAGCCAAACCCCCTCCGGGGCAGCAAATCAGCCCCAGCATTTT.

This clonotype was detected a few times. This rearrangement joins TRBV10-3 to TRBJ2-7, with TRBD2 matching 10 bases. Germline trimming cut 2 bases from V and 2 bases from J; bases unmatched to any gene: 0. Germline-derived CDR1 and CDR2 are ENHRY and SYGVKD. There are 14 residues in the CDR3. CDR3 nucleotide sequence: TGTGCCATCAGTGAGACTAGCGGGACCTACGAGCAGTACTTC. Its translation is CAISETSGTYEQYF.

This chain connects TRBV29-1 to TRBJ2-1; 7 bases match TRBD2. Germline trimming cut 7 bases from V and 0 bases from J; bases unmatched to any gene: 12. Germline CDR1 SQVTM, CDR2 ANQGSEA. The CDR3 is 16 amino acids. DNA of the CDR3: TGCAGCGCCAACACACTAGCGCCGAGCTCCTACAATGAGCAGTTCTTC. Translation: CSANTLAPSSYNEQFF.

The genes are TRBV7-2 and TRBJ1-4; no firm D call. CDR1 and CDR2 from the germline V gene are SGHTA and FQGNSA. This CDR3 region has 13 residues. V dropped 2 bases and J dropped 3 bases, with 4 bases sitting between them. The CDR3 DNA reads as TGTGCCAGCAGCTTATGGGCTAATGAAAAACTGTTTTTT. This sequence encodes CASSLWANEKLFF.